This T cell receptor (beta chain) was retrieved from a study of blood T cell repertoires in COVID-19. Study information: Acute and convalescent COVID-19 specimens originated in the United States, Italy and Spain. In each case, the material was cDNA or gDNA derived from T cells, B-cell-depleted T cells, or PBMCs.

In the original workflow: The authors estimated nucleated cell counts from reference gene primer amplification. TCRdb keeps only in-frame clones here, not all; method: immunoSEQ multiplex PCR. That table furnishes V, J and clone size, whereas the DNA furnished D and trimming. The sample shows almost 80,000 clones, 80% to 85% of them seen only once. Trimming took 6 bases from V and 3 from J; bases not matched to a gene: 4. The CDR3 runs 15 residues. In germline, CDR1 is KGHSH, CDR2 LQKENI. Sequencing was carried out using peripheral blood. The chain carries TRBV18 and TRBJ2-1, with 11 bases lining up with TRBD1. The sequence was obtained from a woman aged 70 to 79 with acute or convalescent COVID-19. CDR3 DNA: TGTGCCAGCTCCCCGGGACAGGGGGACTACAATGAGCAGTTCTTC. Translated: CASSPGQGDYNEQFF.